Sequencing of this T cell receptor (beta chain) was carried out in a study of cytomegalovirus exposure and HLA in healthy donors. Findings and caveats of the study: Per published reports, the classifier diagnosed cytomegalovirus status with high specificity and sensitivity. Per a later analysis, HLA-associated TCR beta chains showed more clonal expansion than other, equally common TCR beta chains. Highly shared variants forming one cluster were likely a sequencing artifact.

Although they were nominally healthy when sampled, donors likely had unrecorded immune exposures. V lost 1 base and J lost 7, with 21 bases in between. The germline V gene has CDR1 SGDLS and CDR2 YYNGEE. The CDR3 is 17 residues long. This clone was recorded a few times. Its antigen is as yet unknown. PCR used 60 Vbeta primers and 13 Jbeta primers. Data came from immunoSEQ multiplex PCR; TCRdb stores just in-frame clones and leaves some out. The sample carries 130,000 to 150,000 clones, around three quarters recorded once. The receptor comes from a middle-aged man in good health and CMV-seropositive. The chain carries TRBV9 and TRBJ2-1, with D possibly matching TRBD1 (7 bases). The specimen sequenced was PBMCs. DNA of the CDR3: TGTGCCAGCAGCGTACGGGGGACAGAGCTTTACATAAATGAGCAGTTCTTC. This codes for CASSVRGTELYINEQFF.